The source of this T cell receptor (beta chain) is a study of blood T cell repertoires in COVID-19. Overall study: Sample material is recorded as cDNA or gDNA derived from T cells, B-cell-depleted T cells, or PBMCs.

Profiled with immunoSEQ multiplex PCR; TCRdb holds only in-frame clones, not every one. The sample has roughly 350,000 clones; more than 75% are singletons. The V and J ends lost 3 bases and 7 bases, in that order; junction bases with no gene match: 9. Germline values: CDR1 SEHNR, CDR2 FQNEAQ (reference sequence). This CDR3 has 16 residues. Sequenced: peripheral blood. The clonotype was recovered from a young woman who had recovered from COVID-19. This chain connects TRBV7-9 to TRBJ1-6; 7 bases map to TRBD1. The CDR3, as DNA: TGTGCCAGCAGCTTTCTAAGGGACAGCAAGAATTCACCCCTCCACTTT. The encoded protein is CASSFLRDSKNSPLHF.